These 14 T cell receptor beta chains share one sample of origin, sequenced in a study of tumor-infiltrating lymphocytes in primary liver carcinoma. Co-extraction yielded RNA and DNA from around 18-30 mg of unsorted bulk tissue. Making TCR beta cDNA involved around 540 ng total RNA and a constant-region primer. Slightly modified ARM-PCR with three nested multiplex PCR rounds yielded TCR beta libraries. Both of the initial two PCR rounds ran for nine to ten cycles and employed TRBV1-TRBV30 forward primers alongside a C-beta reverse primer. TCRdb ran MiXCR on the multiplex PCR reads and lists one entry per CDR3 protein. The sample has 75,000 to 80,000 distinct CDR3 sequences; about 75% are singletons. Sequenced: tumor-adjacent normal liver tissue. The origin of the receptors is a man aged 35 to 55 with primary liver carcinoma and hepatitis B virus infection.

The V and J genes are TRBV29-1 and TRBJ2-7; 7 nucleotides line up with TRBD1. This CDR3 has 15 amino acids. Per the germline V gene, CDR1 is SQVTM and CDR2 is ANQGSEA. V gave up 7 bases and J gave up 5 bases; unmatched junction bases: 17. CDR3 in DNA: TGCAGCGCCAAGGGGGCACGGGATTCCCCCCACGAGCAGTACTTC. It encodes CSAKGARDSPHEQYF.

A remark on this clonotype: Compared with germline, one end of the junction differs, possibly owing to a read error. For the CDR3, the DNA is TGCAGCGTTGTCCGACAGATCAATCAGTCCCAGCATTTT. This translates into CSVVRQINQSQHF. The chain couples TRBV29-1 to TRBJ1-5, with D perhaps matching TRBD1 (5 bases). This CDR3 has 13 residues. Germline V CDR1 and CDR2: SQVTM, ANQGSEA. Variable domain in full (rest from reference TRBV29-1 and TRBJ1-5): SAVISQKPSRDICQRGTSLTIQCQVDSQVTMMFWYRQQPGQSLTLIATANQGSEATYESGFVIDKFPISRPNLTFSTLTVSNMSPEDSSIYLCSVVRQINQSQHFGDGTRLSIL.

This chain links TRBV12-3 or TRBV12-4 with TRBJ2-2; 13 bases fit TRBD2. The CDR3 is made up of 18 amino acids. V dropped 10 bases and J dropped 0; count of bases not matched to a gene: 11. The CDR3 region is CATCPGLAGLTNTGELFF. Here the CDR3 DNA reads TGTGCCACTTGTCCGGGACTAGCGGGATTGACGAACACCGGGGAGCTGTTTTTT.

Details on this clonotype: A much larger clone sits a single nucleotide away, making a read error possible. The V and J genes are TRBV6-4 and TRBJ2-3, with 9 bases aligning to TRBD1. Per the germline V gene, CDR1 is MRHNA and CDR2 is SNTAGT. This CDR3 is built from 15 residues. The CDR3 DNA reads TGTGCCAGCAGTGACTCGGACAGGGGCGTAGATGCGCAGTATTTT. Amino acids: CASSDSDRGVDAQYF.

For this clonotype: Sequence at one end of the junction differs from germline and may be a read error. The genes are TRBV6-1 and TRBJ2-4; D could derive from TRBD1 or TRBD2 (5 bases each). The CDR3 runs 15 residues. Germline lookup yields CDR1 MNHNS and CDR2 SASEGT. The CDR3 region has the DNA TGTGCCGGCAGTGAAGCGCCGGGGCCCGGAACCATTCAGTACTTC. Its translation is CAGSEAPGPGTIQYF.

As for this clonotype: Being one base from a much bigger clone, this may be a read error. This chain uses TRBV5-1 with TRBJ2-2, with 7 bases fitting TRBD1. This CDR3 region has 13 residues. Per the germline V gene, CDR1 is SGHRS and CDR2 is YFSETQ. In nucleotides, the CDR3 is TGCGCCGGCAGCTTTCAACAGGGGAGGGAGCTGTTTTTT. This gives the protein CAGSFQQGRELFF.

The sample holds one count of this clonotype. The chain is built from TRBV5-4 and TRBJ2-3; either TRBD1 or TRBD2 may fit D (5 bases each). There are 15 residues in the CDR3. The ends were cut back, 5 bases at V and 5 bases at J, with 18 bases in the middle. Per the germline V gene, CDR1 is SGHNT and CDR2 is YYREEE (reference sequence). CDR3 region: CASSSRGRREDTQYF. The CDR3 nucleotides read TGTGCCAGCAGTTCTCGGGGACGACGGGAAGATACGCAGTATTTT.

As to this clonotype: Sequence at one end of the junction differs from germline and may be a read error. The gene calls are TRBV25-1 and TRBJ1-6; D ambiguous. The CDR3 totals 14 residues. Germline values: CDR1 MGHDK, CDR2 SYGVNS. CDR3 in amino acids: CPSSEPASGSPLHF. The CDR3, as DNA: TGTCCCAGCAGTGAACCGGCCTCGGGCTCACCCCTCCACTTT. Filled out from reference TRBV25-1 and TRBJ1-6, the complete variable domain reads EADIYQTPRYLVIGTGKKITLECSQTMGHDKMYWYQQDPGMELHLIHYSYGVNSTEKGDLSSESTVSRIRTEHFPLTLESARPSHTSQYLCPSSEPASGSPLHFGNGTRLTVT.

Points on this clonotype: A read error may produce the germline difference seen at one junction end. This rearrangement joins TRBV6-2 or TRBV6-3 to TRBJ1-5; no firm D call. The CDR3 extends over 15 amino acids. The V gene's germline CDR1 is MNHEY and CDR2 SVGEGT. In DNA form, the CDR3 reads TGTGTCAGCAGTTTGGACTGTTATAGCAATCAGTCCCATCATTTT. It translates to CVSSLDCYSNQSHHF.

This sequence joins TRBV4-3 and TRBJ2-1; 8 bases agree with TRBD2. CDR3 length: 16 residues. Germline CDR1 reads LGHNA; CDR2 reads YSLEER. The CDR3 sequence is CTGSQEAGARYNEQFF. For the CDR3, the DNA is TGCACCGGCAGCCAAGAAGCGGGAGCGCGTTACAATGAGCAGTTCTTC.

Details on this clonotype: The DNA is omitted, as the CDR3 cannot be located on it reliably, and the CDR3 follows TCRdb's listing. This rearrangement joins TRBV9 to TRBJ1-2; TRBD1, the D gene given by the table, was not confirmed from the DNA. The CDR3 totals 13 residues, both ends included. Germline assignment: CDR1 SGDLS and CDR2 YYNGEE. This CDR3 reads CASSVGPGADNTF.

As regards this clonotype: At one of its ends the junction is not consistent with the germline gene, which may arise from a read error. V is TRBV25-1 and J is TRBJ2-5, with D unclear. CDR1 and CDR2 (germline): MGHDK, SYGVNS. There are 12 residues in the CDR3. The CDR3 bases are TGTGTCAGCAGTCTAAGCTCAGAGACCCAGTACTTC. Translation: CVSSLSSETQYF. Using reference TRBV25-1 and TRBJ2-5 for the parts outside the CDR3, the full variable domain is EADIYQTPRYLVIGTGKKITLECSQTMGHDKMYWYQQDPGMELHLIHYSYGVNSTEKGDLSSESTVSRIRTEHFPLTLESARPSHTSQYLCVSSLSSETQYFGPGTRLLVL.

This clonotype is a singleton in its sample. This chain connects TRBV5-4 to TRBJ2-1; D possibly corresponds to TRBD2 (5 bases). There are 16 residues in the CDR3. V gave up 6 bases and J gave up 1 base, with 17 bases separating them. The germline gives CDR1 SGHNT, CDR2 YYREEE (reference sequence). In nucleotides, the CDR3 is TGTGCCAGCACTCGAGGGCTAGACGAATCCTACAATGAGCAGTTCTTC. This codes for CASTRGLDESYNEQFF.

On this clonotype itself: The junction differs from germline at one of its ends, possibly a read error. The chain joins TRBV11-2 to TRBJ2-1, with 8 positions matching TRBD1. The CDR3 loop spans 13 amino acids. The germline V gene encodes CDR1 SGHAT and CDR2 FQNNGV. The CDR3 here is CAGSLDRENEQFF. DNA of the CDR3: TGTGCCGGCAGCTTGGACAGGGAGAATGAGCAGTTCTTC.